The present TCR beta chain was sequenced within a study of T cells after posttransplantation cyclophosphamide (dated by TCRdb to 2015 to 2016). Notes on the research overall: Using TRB sequencing, the study followed how the T cell repertoire rebuilt after myeloablative bone marrow transplantation with posttransplantation cyclophosphamide given as GVHD prophylaxis. Public TRB sequences were compared against a database of over 3,000 sequences linked to responses to pathogens, tumor antigens, self-antigens and alloantigens. Antigen receptor sequencing was done on samples from 35 PTCy-treated patients and from more than 15 related bone marrow donors of those patients. Up to roughly 3 additional blood samples from 2 to 5.2 years after transplant were also TRB-sequenced in 3 patients, as was pretransplant blood from a handful of patients. TRB sequencing was performed on blood from all 35 or so PTCy patients with 1-year posttransplant specimens. Because TRA and TRB clonality were tightly correlated in fewer than 10 samples, subsequent TCR analyses were focused on TRB only.

The treatment or condition label for this specimen denotes: high-dose cyclophosphamide on days +3 and +4 as single-agent GVHD prophylaxis. PTCy patients received busulfan and fludarabine conditioning, a related or unrelated marrow graft, and cyclophosphamide on days +3 and +4. The PTCy-treated patients were enrolled in a prospective multi-institutional clinical trial. Peripheral blood and bone marrow mononuclear cells were isolated by Ficoll-Hypaque density centrifugation and were cryopreserved. FACS on a FACSAria II was used to sort CD4+ and CD8+ T cells, including the naive and memory subsets. Genomic DNA was the input for TRB sequencing, which was run either with the immunoSEQ assay at survey resolution or with the hsTCRB kit. Turning to the authors' computational methods: Initial read processing used immunoSEQ software, and repertoire analyses used the LymphoSeq R package. Clonality was computed as 1 minus normalized Shannon entropy, and a Gini coefficient was also calculated for each TRB dataset. Phenotypes of unsorted samples were inferred by mapping TRB sequences from sorted subsets of the recipient or donor onto unsorted samples of the same recipient. TCRdb obtained this table from immuneACCESS and retained in-frame rearrangements with V and J assigned. These tables miss some clones; where compared with another copy, unresolved V genes account for less than half of the shortfall, and the remainder is unexplained. D and trimming come from the DNA, and the V and J calls and clone size come from that table. The sample profile shows 16,000 or so clones; roughly nine tenths of them were found once. Clones ranked in the top ten supply more than 0.45% of the sample.

A word on this clone: The antigen this receptor binds is unknown. Base qualities are not recorded, but no much larger clone differs from it by a single base.

Overall study outcomes, separate from this receptor: The TRB repertoires of T cells infiltrating skin or GI tract showed only limited overlap with the TRB repertoires of T cells in blood. Donor-recipient similarity was low at 1-2 months but increased during the first year, and donor CD8+ memory clones often dominated later blood repertoires. Across over 40 patients, TRB clonality was highly associated with recipient CMV seropositivity and CMV reactivation, and diversity in PTCy patients was similar to diversity in CNI/methotrexate controls.

The CDR3 measures 13 amino acids from cysteine to phenylalanine. CDR3 DNA is the only sequence kept; it has 39 bases, read in frame from the first base. The germline V gene provides CDR1 MNHEY and CDR2 SVGAGI. V loses 4 bases of germline sequence and J loses 4 bases, and the interval between the two ends is 10 bases. This material consisted of CD4+ T cells sorted from blood, taken after allogeneic stem cell transplant with posttransplant cyclophosphamide. The sequence came from a male patient in his sixties who received an allogeneic stem cell transplant from a related donor and was CMV-positive. Donor T cells from the graft may be present among the T cells after a transplant. The rearranged chain carries TRBV6-5 and TRBJ1-2; a weak D assignment points to TRBD1 (6 bases agree). The sequenced DNA: TGTGCCAGCAGTTCCCGACAGGTCTATGGCTACACCTTC. Translated, it reads CASSSRQVYGYTF.